This T cell receptor (beta chain) is from a study of cytomegalovirus exposure and HLA in healthy donors. Overall study: An early data release held some 85 million unique TCRs from HLA-typed donors.

PCR used 60 Vbeta primers and 13 Jbeta primers. The data were produced by immunoSEQ multiplex PCR, yet TCRdb's version contains in-frame clones alone and is incomplete. The top ten clones hold approximately 0.26% of a sample with about 190,000 clones, 84% of them seen once. This CDR3 has 12 residues. With 3 bases removed from V and 6 bases from J, the gap between germline ends came to 8 bases. The germline V gene encodes CDR1 KGHSH and CDR2 LQKENI. Regarding the study as a whole: Reports state that TCR beta sequences accurately predicted most subjects' HLA-A and HLA-B alleles.

As for this clone: The antigen is unknown.

The genes are TRBV18 and TRBJ1-1; no firm D call. Sequences were obtained from PBMCs. The sequence was collected from a boy under 18 in good health and CMV-seronegative. The CDR3 here is CASSPAGPEAFF. As DNA, the CDR3 is TGTGCCAGCTCACCGGCAGGCCCTGAAGCTTTCTTT. The variable domain in full, completed from reference TRBV18 and TRBJ1-1, reads NAGVMQNPRHLVRRRGQEARLRCSPMKGHSHVYWYRQLPEEGLKFMVYLQKENIIDESGMPKERFSAEFPKEGPSILRIQQVVRGDSAAYFCASSPAGPEAFFGQGTRLTVV.